A selection of T cell receptor beta chains follows, all from one sample in a study of OX40 agonist ivuxolimab in advanced cancers. Profiled with immunoSEQ multiplex PCR; TCRdb holds only in-frame clones, not every one. The table lists about 61,000 clones, 75% to 90% of them singletons. The starting material was CD4+ or CD8+ T cells sorted from blood, obtained in a trial of the OX40 agonist ivuxolimab. These receptor sequences come from an adult with an advanced solid tumor such as melanoma, head and neck, liver or kidney cancer. Each CDR3 is given with its conserved first and last residue. The D gene is left open where the match is weak. Clone size is given for some rows only: seen once, a few or many times, or a class if the clone is expanded.

V	D	J	size	CDR3	DNA
TRBV5-1	TRBD1	TRBJ1-5	.	CASSPGGANQPQHF	TGCGCCAGCAGCCCAGGGGGCGCGAATCAGCCCCAGCATTTT
TRBV4-3	TRBD2	TRBJ2-7	.	CASSQALAGDFTQYF	TGCGCCAGCAGCCAAGCACTAGCGGGGGACTTTACGCAGTACTTC
TRBV4-3	.	TRBJ2-6	.	CASSPRAGANVLTF	TGCGCCAGCAGCCCCCGGGCTGGGGCCAACGTCCTGACTTTC
TRBV29-1	TRBD1	TRBJ1-2	.	CSVQRQGRYGYTF	TGCAGCGTTCAGAGACAGGGACGCTATGGCTACACCTTC
TRBV27	TRBD2	TRBJ2-2	.	CASSLLGLADNTGELFF	TGTGCCAGCAGTTTATTAGGACTAGCGGATAACACCGGGGAGCTGTTTTTT
TRBV11-1	TRBD2	TRBJ2-1	once	CASSPGLARDEQFF	TGTGCCAGCAGCCCAGGACTAGCGCGCGATGAGCAGTTCTTC
TRBV6-1	.	TRBJ2-5	.	CASSEIGETQYF	TGTGCCAGCAGTGAAATAGGAGAGACCCAGTACTTC
TRBV2	TRBD2	TRBJ2-5	.	CASTPLLLAGGETQYF	TGTGCCAGCACCCCCCTCCTCCTAGCGGGAGGAGAGACCCAGTACTTC
TRBV6-4	.	TRBJ2-4	.	CASSDFRVPGSLAKNIQYF	TGTGCCAGCAGTGACTTCAGGGTCCCCGGGTCCCTAGCCAAAAACATTCAGTACTTC
TRBV28	.	TRBJ1-5	.	CASRHSPHSVGSGPQHF	TGTGCCAGCAGACACAGCCCGCACAGTGTTGGTTCGGGGCCCCAGCATTTT
TRBV18	.	TRBJ2-2	.	CASSMRAATSGAGELFF	TGTGCCAGCTCAATGCGCGCCGCGACATCTGGGGCCGGGGAGCTGTTTTTT
TRBV4-3	.	TRBJ2-2	.	CASSLRGGVAANTGELFF	TGCGCCAGCAGCCTCCGAGGCGGGGTAGCGGCGAACACCGGGGAGCTGTTTTTT
TRBV7-9	.	TRBJ2-7	.	CASSSSAHRSYEQYF	TGTGCCAGCAGCTCGTCAGCCCATCGGTCCTACGAGCAGTACTTC
TRBV2	.	TRBJ1-5	.	CASGSGAENQPQHF	TGTGCCAGCGGATCTGGGGCAGAGAATCAGCCCCAGCATTTT
TRBV4-3	.	TRBJ1-6	.	CASSQGPASNSPLHF	TGCGCCAGCAGCCAAGGTCCAGCTTCAAATTCACCCCTCCACTTT
TRBV19	.	TRBJ1-5	.	CASSIFTGSNQPQHF	TGTGCCAGTAGTATTTTCACAGGAAGCAATCAGCCCCAGCATTTT
TRBV4-3	.	TRBJ2-7	.	CASSQKPTGPEQYF	TGCGCCAGCAGCCAAAAACCTACAGGGCCCGAGCAGTACTTC
TRBV19	.	TRBJ2-2	once	CASSRSNTGELFF	TGTGCCAGTAGTAGAAGTAACACCGGGGAGCTGTTTTTT
TRBV7-9	.	TRBJ2-3	.	CASSLAASAHTDTQYF	TGTGCCAGCAGCTTAGCGGCATCCGCTCACACAGATACGCAGTATTTT
TRBV27	TRBD1	TRBJ1-2	.	CASSLSGWDRKTYGYTF	TGTGCCAGCAGTTTATCAGGATGGGACAGGAAAACGTATGGCTACACCTTC
TRBV5-1	.	TRBJ2-2	.	CASSLGSTGELFF	TGCGCCAGCAGCTTGGGGAGCACCGGGGAGCTGTTTTTT
TRBV18	.	TRBJ1-2	.	CASSPPINYGYTF	TGTGCCAGCTCACCACCCATAAACTATGGCTACACCTTC
TRBV11-3	TRBD1	TRBJ2-5	.	CASSPGQGNQETQYF	TGTGCCAGCAGCCCAGGACAGGGCAACCAAGAGACCCAGTACTTC
TRBV7-8	.	TRBJ2-7	few	CASSQQDYEQYF	TGTGCCAGCAGCCAACAGGACTACGAGCAGTACTTC
TRBV4-3	.	TRBJ2-1	.	CASSQDHGRIGENEQFF	TGCGCCAGCAGCCAAGATCATGGCCGAATCGGGGAGAATGAGCAGTTCTTC
TRBV28	TRBD1	TRBJ2-7	.	CASSPPGQVTYEQYF	TGTGCCAGCAGTCCACCGGGACAGGTGACCTACGAGCAGTACTTC
TRBV11-2	.	TRBJ2-5	.	CASSLRRQETQYF	TGTGCCAGCAGCCTAAGACGACAAGAGACCCAGTACTTC
TRBV5-1	.	TRBJ2-1	once	CASSLVGDYSYNEQFF	TGCGCCAGCAGCTTGGTCGGGGATTACTCCTACAATGAGCAGTTCTTC
TRBV4-3	.	TRBJ1-6	once	CASSQGARGRDSPLHF	TGCGCCAGCAGCCAAGGAGCCCGGGGCCGGGATTCACCCCTCCACTTT
TRBV28	.	TRBJ1-6	.	CASTRDHYSPLHF	TGTGCCAGCACCCGGGACCATTATTCACCCCTCCACTTT
TRBV6-5	TRBD1	TRBJ1-4	.	CASSYAGGSNEKLFF	TGTGCCAGCAGTTACGCAGGGGGCAGTAATGAAAAACTGTTTTTT
TRBV6-5	.	TRBJ1-3	medium-sized	CASSYSTLTSGNTIYF	TGTGCCAGCAGTTACTCGACGCTTACCTCTGGAAACACCATATATTTT
TRBV5-1	TRBD2	TRBJ2-1	.	CASSLEALAVNEQFF	TGCGCCAGCAGCTTGGAGGCCCTAGCGGTCAATGAGCAGTTCTTC
TRBV10-3	TRBD2	TRBJ2-7	.	CAVPGLHYEQYF	TGTGCCGTTCCGGGACTACACTACGAGCAGTACTTC
TRBV6-6	.	TRBJ2-5	.	CASSPTGLGTQYF	TGTGCCAGCAGTCCTACAGGGTTAGGGACCCAGTACTTC
TRBV19	TRBD2	TRBJ2-2	.	CASTLRVAGDTGELFF	TGTGCCAGTACCCTCCGGGTAGCGGGAGACACCGGGGAGCTGTTTTTT
TRBV5-6	.	TRBJ2-3	.	CASSFPDTDTQYF	TGTGCCAGCAGCTTTCCCGACACAGATACGCAGTATTTT
TRBV11-2	TRBD1	TRBJ2-4	.	CASSHPGTGTKNIQYF	TGTGCCAGCAGCCATCCCGGGACAGGGACAAAAAACATTCAGTACTTC
TRBV7-2	TRBD2	TRBJ2-7	.	CASSGGLASYEQYF	TGTGCCAGCAGCGGGGGACTAGCGTCCTACGAGCAGTACTTC
TRBV30	.	TRBJ2-1	once	CAWSKGFFQYNEQFF	TGTGCCTGGAGTAAGGGGTTTTTCCAATACAATGAGCAGTTCTTC
TRBV5-1	.	TRBJ2-7	.	CASSSETPGPASYEQYF	TGCGCCAGCAGCTCCGAAACTCCGGGACCAGCATCGTACGAGCAGTACTTC
TRBV19	.	TRBJ2-2	.	CASSIKERQAANTGELFF	TGTGCCAGTAGTATTAAGGAGAGGCAGGCCGCGAACACCGGGGAGCTGTTTTTT
TRBV4-2	.	TRBJ2-3	.	CASSQVFGVDTQYF	TGTGCCAGCAGCCAAGTGTTCGGGGTAGATACGCAGTATTTT
TRBV7-8	TRBD1	TRBJ1-1	.	CASSARTGKAFF	TGTGCCAGCAGCGCGAGGACAGGAAAAGCTTTCTTT
TRBV7-2	.	TRBJ2-3	.	CASGDTGSSTDTQYF	TGTGCCAGCGGAGATACAGGTTCTAGCACAGATACGCAGTATTTT
TRBV6-1	.	TRBJ2-7	.	CASSLGDYEQYF	TGTGCCAGCAGTTTGGGTGACTACGAGCAGTACTTC
TRBV9	.	TRBJ1-3	.	CASARASGNTIYF	TGTGCCAGCGCCCGGGCCTCTGGAAACACCATATATTTT
TRBV15	.	TRBJ2-5	.	CATSRDPAPQETQYF	TGTGCCACCAGCAGAGATCCAGCGCCCCAAGAGACCCAGTACTTC